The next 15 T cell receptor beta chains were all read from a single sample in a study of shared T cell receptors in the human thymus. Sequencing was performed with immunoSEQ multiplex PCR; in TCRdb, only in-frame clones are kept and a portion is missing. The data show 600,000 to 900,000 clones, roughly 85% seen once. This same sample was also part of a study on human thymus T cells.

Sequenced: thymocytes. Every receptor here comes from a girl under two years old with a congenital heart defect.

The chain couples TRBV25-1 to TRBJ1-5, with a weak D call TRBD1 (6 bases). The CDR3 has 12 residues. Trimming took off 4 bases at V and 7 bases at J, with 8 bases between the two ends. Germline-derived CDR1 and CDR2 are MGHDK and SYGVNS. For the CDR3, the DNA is TGTGCCAGCAGTGTGCAGGGGCAGCCCCAGCATTTT. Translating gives CASSVQGQPQHF.

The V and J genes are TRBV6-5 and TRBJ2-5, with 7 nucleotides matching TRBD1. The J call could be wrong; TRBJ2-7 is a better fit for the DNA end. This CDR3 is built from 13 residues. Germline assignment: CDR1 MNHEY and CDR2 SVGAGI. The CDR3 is CASIETGSYEQYF. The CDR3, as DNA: TGTGCCAGCATCGAGACAGGGTCCTACGAGCAGTACTTC.

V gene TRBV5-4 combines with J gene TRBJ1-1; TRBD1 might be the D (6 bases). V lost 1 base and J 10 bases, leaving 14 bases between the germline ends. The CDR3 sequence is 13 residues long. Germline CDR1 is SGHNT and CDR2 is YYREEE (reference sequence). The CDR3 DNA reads TGTGCCAGCAGCTTGACGTCAGGGGAAGGAGCTTTCTTT. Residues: CASSLTSGEGAFF. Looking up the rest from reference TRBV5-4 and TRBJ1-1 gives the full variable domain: ETGVTQSPTHLIKTRGQQVTLRCSSQSGHNTVSWYQQALGQGPQFIFQYYREEENGRGNFPPRFSGLQFPNYSSELNVNALELDDSALYLCASSLTSGEGAFFGQGTRLTVV.

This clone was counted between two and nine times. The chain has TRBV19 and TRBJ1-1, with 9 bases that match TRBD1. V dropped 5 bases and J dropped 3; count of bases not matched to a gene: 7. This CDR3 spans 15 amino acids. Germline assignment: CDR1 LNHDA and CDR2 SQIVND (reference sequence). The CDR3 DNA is TGTGCCAGTAGTGTACAGGGGGCAGGGGACACTGAAGCTTTCTTT. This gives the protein CASSVQGAGDTEAFF.

As DNA, the CDR3 is TGCGCCAGCAGCCAAGATCTGGGGACAGGGATCTACGAGCAGTACTTC. This gives the protein CASSQDLGTGIYEQYF. V usage is TRBV4-1 and J usage is TRBJ2-7; 9 positions agree with TRBD1. Trimming cost V 0 bases and J 3 bases; bases outside gene matches: 6. The CDR3 spans 16 residues. Germline V gene sequence: CDR1 MGHRA, CDR2 YSYEKL.

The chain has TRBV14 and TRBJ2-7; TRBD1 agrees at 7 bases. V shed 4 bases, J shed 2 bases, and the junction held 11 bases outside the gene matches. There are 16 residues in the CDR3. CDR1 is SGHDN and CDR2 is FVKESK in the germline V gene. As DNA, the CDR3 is TGTGCCAGCAGCCGGACAGGAAGAGCCCTGACCTACGAGCAGTACTTC. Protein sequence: CASSRTGRALTYEQYF.

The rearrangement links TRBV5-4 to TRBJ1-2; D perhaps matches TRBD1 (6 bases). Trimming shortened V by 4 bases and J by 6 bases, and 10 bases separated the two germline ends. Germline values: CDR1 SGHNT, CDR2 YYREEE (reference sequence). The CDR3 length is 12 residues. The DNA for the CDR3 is TGTGCCAGCAGCCCCAAGGGGGATGGCTACACCTTC. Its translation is CASSPKGDGYTF.

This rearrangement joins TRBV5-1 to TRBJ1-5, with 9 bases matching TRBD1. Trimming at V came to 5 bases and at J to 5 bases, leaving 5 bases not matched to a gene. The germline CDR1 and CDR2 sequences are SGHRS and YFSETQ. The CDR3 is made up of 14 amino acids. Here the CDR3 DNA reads TGCGCCAGCAGAGAGACAGGGGGGGATCAGCCCCAGCATTTT. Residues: CASRETGGDQPQHF.

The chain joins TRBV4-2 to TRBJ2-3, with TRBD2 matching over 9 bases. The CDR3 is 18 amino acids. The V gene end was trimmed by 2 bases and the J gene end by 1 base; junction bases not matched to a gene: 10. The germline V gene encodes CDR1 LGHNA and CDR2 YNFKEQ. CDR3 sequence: CASSQTAGGPYRTDTQYF. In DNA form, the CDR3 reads TGTGCCAGCAGCCAAACAGCGGGGGGCCCATACCGCACAGATACGCAGTATTTT.

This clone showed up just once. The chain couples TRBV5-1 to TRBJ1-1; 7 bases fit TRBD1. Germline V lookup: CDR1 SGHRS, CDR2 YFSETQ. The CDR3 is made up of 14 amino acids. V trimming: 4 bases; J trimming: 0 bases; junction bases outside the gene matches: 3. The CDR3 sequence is CASSIQGMNTEAFF. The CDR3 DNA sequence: TGCGCCAGCAGCATACAGGGGATGAACACTGAAGCTTTCTTT.

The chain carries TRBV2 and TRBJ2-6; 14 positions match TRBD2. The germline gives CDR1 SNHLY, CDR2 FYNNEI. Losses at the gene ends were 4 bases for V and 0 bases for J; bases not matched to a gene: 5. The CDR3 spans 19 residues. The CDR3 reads CASSARTSGGPSGANVLTF. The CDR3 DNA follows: TGTGCCAGCAGTGCGAGGACTAGCGGGGGGCCCTCTGGGGCCAACGTCCTGACTTTC.

This CDR3 is CASSLGSTRRGDADTQYF. The DNA of the CDR3 is TGTGCCAGCAGCTTAGGGAGTACTCGGCGGGGGGATGCAGATACGCAGTATTTT. The chain employs TRBV5-4 and TRBJ2-3; 8 bases are a match to TRBD2. This CDR3 is 18 amino acids long. The germline CDR1 and CDR2 sequences are SGHNT and YYREEE (reference sequence). The V and J ends lost 2 bases and 4 bases, in that order; junction bases with no gene match: 15.

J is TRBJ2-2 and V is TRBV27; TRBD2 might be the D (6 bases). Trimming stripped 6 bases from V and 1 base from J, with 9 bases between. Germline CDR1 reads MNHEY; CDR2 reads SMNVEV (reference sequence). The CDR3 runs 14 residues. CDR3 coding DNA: TGTGCCAGCAGGGGGGGAGAGAACACCGGGGAGCTGTTTTTT. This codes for CASRGGENTGELFF.

The CDR3, as DNA: TGCGCCAGCAGCACCGACAGGGGGCGCGTTTCACCCCTCCACTTT. Translated, it gives CASSTDRGRVSPLHF. The rearrangement uses TRBV5-1 and TRBJ1-6; the match to TRBD1 covers 10 bases. Germline-derived CDR1 and CDR2 are SGHRS and YFSETQ. Trimming at V came to 4 bases and at J to 9 bases, leaving 7 bases not matched to a gene. This CDR3 has 15 amino acids.

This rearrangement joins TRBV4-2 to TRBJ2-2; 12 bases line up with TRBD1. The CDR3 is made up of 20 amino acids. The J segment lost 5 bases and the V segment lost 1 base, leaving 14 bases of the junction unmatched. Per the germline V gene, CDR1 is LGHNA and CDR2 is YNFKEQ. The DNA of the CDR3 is TGTGCCAGCAGCCAAGCTTCGCGGGACAGGGGGCCGATGGGTACCGGGGAGCTGTTTTTT. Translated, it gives CASSQASRDRGPMGTGELFF.